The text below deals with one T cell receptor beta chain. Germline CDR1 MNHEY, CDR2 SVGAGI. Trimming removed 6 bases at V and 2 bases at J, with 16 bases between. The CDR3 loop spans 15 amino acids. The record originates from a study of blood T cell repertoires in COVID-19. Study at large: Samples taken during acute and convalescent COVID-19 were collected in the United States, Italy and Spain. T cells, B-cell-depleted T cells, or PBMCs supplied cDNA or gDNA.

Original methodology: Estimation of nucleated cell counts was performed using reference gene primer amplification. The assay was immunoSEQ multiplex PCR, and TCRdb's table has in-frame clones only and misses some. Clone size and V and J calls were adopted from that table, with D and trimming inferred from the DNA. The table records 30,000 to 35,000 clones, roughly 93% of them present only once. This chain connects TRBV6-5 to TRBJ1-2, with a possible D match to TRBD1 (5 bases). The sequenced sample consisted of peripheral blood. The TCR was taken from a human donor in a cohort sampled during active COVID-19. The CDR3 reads CASRGARGKNYGYTF. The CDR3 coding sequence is TGTGCCAGCAGAGGGGCGCGGGGTAAAAACTATGGCTACACCTTC.